This T cell receptor beta chain stems from a study of blood T cell repertoires in COVID-19. Study-wide context: Sources were T cells, B-cell-depleted T cells, or PBMCs; the material itself was cDNA or gDNA.

V lost 3 bases and J 3 bases, leaving 15 bases between the germline ends. This CDR3 spans 15 amino acids. The germline V gene has CDR1 SGHTA and CDR2 FQGNSA. The table came from immunoSEQ multiplex PCR; TCRdb's copy has only in-frame clones and leaves some out. The sample holds 400,000 or so clones, less than 95% seen once. The age range of participants was about 18 to 95 years, with residence in about two dozen US areas. Before being deemed recovered, Cohort 3 donors had two negative PCRs, clearance, or symptom resolution. The source is a man between 18 and 35 years old who had recovered from COVID-19. The chain has TRBV7-2 and TRBJ2-7, with D possibly TRBD2 on 7 matching bases. Specimen: PBMCs or T cells enriched from blood (not recorded which). This CDR3 reads CASSFHRRGGYEQYF. Written as DNA, the CDR3 is TGTGCCAGCAGCTTTCACAGGAGGGGGGGCTACGAGCAGTACTTC.